This T cell receptor (beta chain) is drawn from a study of beta chain features in type 1 diabetes. Study in general: Cell yields, age and gender were similar between patients and healthy donors. Examination covered roughly 100,000,000 sorted cells spanning all samples. Study-wide results and caveats: A PCR bias possibly favoring shorter templates would apply equally to patients and controls. Across all four CD4+ subsets, people with type 1 diabetes showed modestly shorter TCRB CDR3s.

Researchers reported sorting CD4+ naive, central memory, regulatory and stem cell-like memory cells via CD45RO/CCR7/CD25/CD127/CD95/CD27. From germline, CDR1 is ENHRY and CDR2 SYGVKD. The V gene end was trimmed by 10 bases and the J gene end by 1 base; junction bases not matched to a gene: 6. The CDR3 runs to 13 residues. Concerning this clone itself: The antigen remains undetermined.

The study reverse transcribed the entire isolated RNA, so it sequenced expressed TCRB transcripts. Some clones are missing from TCRdb's copy, which holds only in-frame ones; the method was immunoSEQ multiplex PCR. The sample lists hundreds of thousands of clones; roughly 13% were seen once. Sequenced: naive CD4+ T cells from blood. This clonotype originated in a man aged 18 to 29 with type 1 diabetes. The J gene is TRBJ1-1, the V gene TRBV10-3; TRBD1 aligns across 7 bases. The CDR3 is CATSTGENTEAFF. In DNA, the CDR3 is TGTGCCACCAGCACAGGGGAGAACACTGAAGCTTTCTTT.